This TCR beta chain was found in a study of siplizumab effects on memory and regulatory T cells. Generated by immunoSEQ multiplex PCR, the TCRdb table keeps only in-frame clones and is missing some. Altogether 100,000 or so clones are present, roughly 94% being singletons, with the ten largest covering 0.55% to 0.95%. Study-level results: Confirmation that proliferating Tregs from siplizumab cultures had suppressive function was not obtained. In the presence of siplizumab, alloreactive sequences traceable to unstimulated CD4+ memory cells were significantly reduced. There appeared to be greater diversity in naive T cells than in memory cells, and naive T cells seemed major contributors to the alloresponse.

Concerning this clone itself: Its matching antigen is unknown.

The CDR3 is 13 residues long. With 8 bases clipped from V and 3 bases from J, the junction kept 5 bases outside the gene matches. Germline V gene sequence: CDR1 MNHNS, CDR2 SASEGT. This receptor was taken from a human donor in good health. Sequencing was done on a sample of Tregs sorted from blood. V gene TRBV6-1 combines with J gene TRBJ2-7, with 9 positions matching TRBD2. CDR3 sequence (DNA): TGTGCCAGCGGGCGACTAGCGGACTACGAGCAGTACTTC. Residues: CASGRLADYEQYF.